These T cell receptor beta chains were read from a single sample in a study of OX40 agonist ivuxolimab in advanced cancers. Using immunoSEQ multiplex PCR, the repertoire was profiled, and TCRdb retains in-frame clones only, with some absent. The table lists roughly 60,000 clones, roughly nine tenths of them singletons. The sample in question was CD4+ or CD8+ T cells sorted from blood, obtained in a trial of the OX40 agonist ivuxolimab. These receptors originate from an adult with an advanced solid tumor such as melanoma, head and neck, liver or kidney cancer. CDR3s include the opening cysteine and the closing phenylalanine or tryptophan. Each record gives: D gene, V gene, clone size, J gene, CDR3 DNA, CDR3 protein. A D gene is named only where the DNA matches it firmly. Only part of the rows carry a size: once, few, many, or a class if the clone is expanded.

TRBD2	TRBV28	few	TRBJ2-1	TGTGCCAGCAGTTCCCCCATACTAGCGGGAGAAAATGAGCAGTTCTTC	CASSSPILAGENEQFF
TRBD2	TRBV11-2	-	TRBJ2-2	TGTGCCAGCAGCCGACTAGCGGGGGACACCGGGGAGCTGTTTTTT	CASSRLAGDTGELFF
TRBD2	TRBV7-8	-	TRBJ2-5	TGTGCCAGCAGCTTGTGGGAGGGCTTTCAAGAGACCCAGTACTTC	CASSLWEGFQETQYF
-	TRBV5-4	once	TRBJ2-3	TGTGCCAGCAGCTTGGCCGAAGGGGGCACAGATACGCAGTATTTT	CASSLAEGGTDTQYF
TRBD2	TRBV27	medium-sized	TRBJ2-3	TGTGCCAGCAGTTCTCTAGCGGGTTTGGGTGCAGATACGCAGTATTTT	CASSSLAGLGADTQYF
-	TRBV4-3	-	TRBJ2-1	TGCGCCAGCAGCCAAGTGGAGGGGTCTTATGAGCAGTTCTTC	CASSQVEGSYEQFF
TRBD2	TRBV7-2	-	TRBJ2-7	TGTGCCAGCAGCCAGAGGGTAGCGGGAGTATACGAGCAGTACTTC	CASSQRVAGVYEQYF
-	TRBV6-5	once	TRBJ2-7	TGTGCCAGCAGTCCGACAGGGAGGTACGAGCAGTACTTC	CASSPTGRYEQYF
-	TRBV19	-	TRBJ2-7	TGTGCCAGTAGCCCTACCGGGTTCAACGAGCAGTACTTC	CASSPTGFNEQYF
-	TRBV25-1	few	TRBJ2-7	TGTGCCAGCAGTGGATCCCGGGACACATACGAGCAGTACTTC	CASSGSRDTYEQYF
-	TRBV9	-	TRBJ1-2	TGTGCCAGCAGCTCAATTCACGGGTTCTATGGCTACACCTTC	CASSSIHGFYGYTF
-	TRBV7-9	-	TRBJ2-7	TGTGCCAGCAGCTTAACGGGGAGTAGCTACGAGCAGTACTTC	CASSLTGSSYEQYF
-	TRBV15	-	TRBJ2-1	TGTGCCACCAGCAGAGATACTGGCAGTGAGCAGTTCTTC	CATSRDTGSEQFF
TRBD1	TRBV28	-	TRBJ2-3	TGTGCCAGCAGCAACCCACGGGACAGGGCGAGCACAGATACGCAGTATTTT	CASSNPRDRASTDTQYF
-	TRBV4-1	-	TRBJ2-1	TGCGCCAGCAGCCAAGGGGGAATCAATGAGCAGTTCTTC	CASSQGGINEQFF
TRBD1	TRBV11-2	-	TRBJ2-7	TGTGCCAGCAGCTTACACCACAGGGGCGGATACGAGCAGTACTTC	CASSLHHRGGYEQYF
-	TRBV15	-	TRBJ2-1	TGTGCCACCAGGGCTGACGGTTACAATGAGCAGTTCTTC	CATRADGYNEQFF
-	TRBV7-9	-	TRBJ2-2	TGTGCCAGCAGCTTAGGCGCCCATAACACCGGGGAGCTGTTTTTT	CASSLGAHNTGELFF
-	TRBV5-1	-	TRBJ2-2	TGCGCCAGCAGCTTGGAATTTCTCAGGGAGCTGTTTTTT	CASSLEFLRELFF
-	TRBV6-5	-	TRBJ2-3	TGTGCCAGCAGTTCAACAGGGTCCTCGGGAGATACGCAGTATTTT	CASSSTGSSGDTQYF
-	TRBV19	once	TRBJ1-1	TGTGCCAGTAGGATCAGGGGCTCGAACACTGAAGCTTTCTTT	CASRIRGSNTEAFF
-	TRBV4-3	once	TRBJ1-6	TGCGCCAGCAGCCAGTCTTGGGACGGCTATTCACCCCTCCACTTT	CASSQSWDGYSPLHF
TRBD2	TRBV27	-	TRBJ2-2	TGTGCCAGCAGCCTGACTAGCGGGATTTCCGGGGAGCTGTTTTTT	CASSLTSGISGELFF
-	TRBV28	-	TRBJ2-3	TGTGCCAGCAGGCCGATGACGGACACAGATACGCAGTATTTT	CASRPMTDTDTQYF
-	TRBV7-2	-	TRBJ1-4	TGTGCCAGCAGCCATACAGGGACTCATGAAAAACTGTTTTTT	CASSHTGTHEKLFF
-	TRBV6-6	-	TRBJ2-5	TGTGCCAGCAGTTACTACGCAGGGGGGGAAGAGACCCAGTACTTC	CASSYYAGGEETQYF
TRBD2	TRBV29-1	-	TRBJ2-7	TGCAGCGTTAGGGGCGGGAGCTCCTACGAGCAGTACTTC	CSVRGGSSYEQYF
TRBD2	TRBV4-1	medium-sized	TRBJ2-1	TGCGCCAGCGCTAGCGGGAGTTATGAGCAGTTCTTC	CASASGSYEQFF
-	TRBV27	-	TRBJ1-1	TGTGCCAGCAGCTTTCGTAAAGGCACTGAAGCTTTCTTT	CASSFRKGTEAFF
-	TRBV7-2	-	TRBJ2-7	TGTGCCAGCAGCTTAGCCGGACCCCGTGAGCAGTACTTC	CASSLAGPREQYF
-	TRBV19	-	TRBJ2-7	TGTGCCAGTAGTTCTCGGACAGTTCCCACCGCCGGCGAGCAGTACTTC	CASSSRTVPTAGEQYF
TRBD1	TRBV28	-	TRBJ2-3	TGTGCCAGCAGTTCCCTCCCGCCATGGACAGGGGATAACACAGATACGCAGTATTTT	CASSSLPPWTGDNTDTQYF
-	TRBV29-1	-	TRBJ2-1	TGCAGCGTTTATGTACCGTACAATGAGCAGTTCTTC	CSVYVPYNEQFF
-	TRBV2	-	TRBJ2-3	TGTGCCAGCAGTGCGGACTCCGTCATGTATACGCAGTATTTT	CASSADSVMYTQYF
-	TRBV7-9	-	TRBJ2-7	TGTGCCAGCAGCTTAGACGGCAGGGGCTACGAGCAGTACTTC	CASSLDGRGYEQYF
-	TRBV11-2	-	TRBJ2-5	TGTGCCAGCAGCTTAGCCGGGGAGACCCAGTACTTC	CASSLAGETQYF
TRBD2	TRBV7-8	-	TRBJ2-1	TGTGCCATCTCGCCACTAGCGGAACCCAATGAGCAGTTCTTC	CAISPLAEPNEQFF
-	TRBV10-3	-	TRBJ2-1	TGTGCCATCAGTGAGCCCGGGGGACACTCCTACAATGAGCAGTTCTTC	CAISEPGGHSYNEQFF
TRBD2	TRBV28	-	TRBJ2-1	TGTGCCAGCAGTTTATACGGCGGGAGCCTCAATGAGCAGTTCTTC	CASSLYGGSLNEQFF
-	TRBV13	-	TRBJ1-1	TGTGCCAGCAGCTTAGGGATATCCCCGGACACTGAAGCTTTCTTT	CASSLGISPDTEAFF
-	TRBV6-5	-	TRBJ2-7	TGTGCCAGCAGTTACACGGGCCTGCACGAGCAGTACTTC	CASSYTGLHEQYF
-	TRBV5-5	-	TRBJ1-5	TGTGCCAGCAGCTCGCTTAGGACCTACGATCATTTT	CASSSLRTYDHF
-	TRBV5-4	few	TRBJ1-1	TGTGCCAGCAGCTTGGGTCAGGGCGCGTACGAAGCTTTCTTT	CASSLGQGAYEAFF
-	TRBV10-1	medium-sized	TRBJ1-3	TGCGCCAGCAGTGCCGGATTTCGTGGAAACACCATATATTTT	CASSAGFRGNTIYF
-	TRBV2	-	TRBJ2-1	TGTGCCACCCCCACCGGGGATGAGCAGTTCTTC	CATPTGDEQFF
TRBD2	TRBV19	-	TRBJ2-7	TGTGCCAGTAGTACCGTAGCGGGAGTAGGGGAGCAGTACTTC	CASSTVAGVGEQYF
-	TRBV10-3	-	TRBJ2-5	TGTGCCATCAGTGAGGAAAATAACAGGGAGACCCAGTACTTC	CAISEENNRETQYF
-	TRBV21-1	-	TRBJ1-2	TGTGCCAGCAGCTTTACAGGGAGTAGGGGTTATGGCTACACCTTC	CASSFTGSRGYGYTF
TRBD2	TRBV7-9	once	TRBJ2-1	TGTGCCAGCAGCACGGGAGGGCGGTACAATGAGCAGTTCTTC	CASSTGGRYNEQFF
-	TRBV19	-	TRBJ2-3	TGTGCCAGTAGTATAGCAGGACCCACCGTTGATACGCAGTATTTT	CASSIAGPTVDTQYF
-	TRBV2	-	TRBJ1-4	TGTGCCAGCAGTGAATACAGGGTGACAACTAATGAAAAACTGTTTTTT	CASSEYRVTTNEKLFF
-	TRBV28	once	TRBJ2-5	TGTGCCAGCAGTTTAGTTAGCGACCAAGAGACCCAGTACTTC	CASSLVSDQETQYF
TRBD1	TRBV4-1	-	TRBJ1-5	TGCGCCAGCAGCCAACGAGGGGACAGTACATATCAGCCCCAGCATTTT	CASSQRGDSTYQPQHF
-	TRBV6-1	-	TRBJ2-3	TGTGCCAGCAGTGGGGGGCAGGACGCTTCCACAGATACGCAGTATTTT	CASSGGQDASTDTQYF
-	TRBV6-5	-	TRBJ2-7	TGTGCCAGCAGTTACTCTAGCGACAACTCCTACGAGCAGTACTTC	CASSYSSDNSYEQYF